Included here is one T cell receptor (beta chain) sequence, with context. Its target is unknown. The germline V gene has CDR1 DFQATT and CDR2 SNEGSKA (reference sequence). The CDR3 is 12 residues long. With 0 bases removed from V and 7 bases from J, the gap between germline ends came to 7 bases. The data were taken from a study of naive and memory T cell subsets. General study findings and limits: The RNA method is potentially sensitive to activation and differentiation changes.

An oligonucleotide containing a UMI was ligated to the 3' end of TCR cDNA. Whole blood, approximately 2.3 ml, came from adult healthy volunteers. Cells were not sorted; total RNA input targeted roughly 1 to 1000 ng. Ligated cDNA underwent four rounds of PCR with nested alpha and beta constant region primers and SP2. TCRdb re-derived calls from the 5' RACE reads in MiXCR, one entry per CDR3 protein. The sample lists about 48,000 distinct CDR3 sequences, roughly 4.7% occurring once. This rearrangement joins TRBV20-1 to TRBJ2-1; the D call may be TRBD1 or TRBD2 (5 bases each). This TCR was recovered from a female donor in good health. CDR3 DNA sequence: TGCAGTGCTAGAGAGTGGGGGAATGAGCAGTTCTTC. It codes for CSAREWGNEQFF.